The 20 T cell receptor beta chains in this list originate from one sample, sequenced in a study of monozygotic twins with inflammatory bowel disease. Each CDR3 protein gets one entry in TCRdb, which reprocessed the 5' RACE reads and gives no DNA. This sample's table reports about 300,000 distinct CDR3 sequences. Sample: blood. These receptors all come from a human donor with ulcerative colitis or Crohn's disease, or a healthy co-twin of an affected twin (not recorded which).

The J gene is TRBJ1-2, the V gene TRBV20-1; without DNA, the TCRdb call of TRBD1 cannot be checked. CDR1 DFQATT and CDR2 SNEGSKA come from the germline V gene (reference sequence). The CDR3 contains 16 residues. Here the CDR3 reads CSARVFRGPGDYGYTF.

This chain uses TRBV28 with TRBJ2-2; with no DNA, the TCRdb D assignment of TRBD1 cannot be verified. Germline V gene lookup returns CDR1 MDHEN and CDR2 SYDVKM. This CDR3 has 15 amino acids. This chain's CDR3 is CASSSRQTDTGELFF.

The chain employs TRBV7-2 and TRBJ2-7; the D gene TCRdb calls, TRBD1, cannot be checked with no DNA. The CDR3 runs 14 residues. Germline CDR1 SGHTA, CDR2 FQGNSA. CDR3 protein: CASSQRGTGVGQYF.

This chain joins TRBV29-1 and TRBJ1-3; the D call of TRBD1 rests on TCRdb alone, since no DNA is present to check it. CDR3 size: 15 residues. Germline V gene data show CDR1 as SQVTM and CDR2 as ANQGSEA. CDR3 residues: CSAGDDRASGNTIYF.

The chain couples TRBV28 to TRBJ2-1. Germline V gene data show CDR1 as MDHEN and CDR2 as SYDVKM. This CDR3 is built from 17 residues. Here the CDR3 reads CASSSAGSSKDHNEQFF.

The CDR3 reads CASTSLGLSGVRSPLHF. The rearrangement uses TRBV27 and TRBJ1-6. The CDR3 runs to 17 residues. In germline, CDR1 is MNHEY, CDR2 SMNVEV (reference sequence).

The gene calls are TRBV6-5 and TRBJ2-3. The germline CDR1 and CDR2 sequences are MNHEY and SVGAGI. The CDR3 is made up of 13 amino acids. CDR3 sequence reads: CASSYEPADTQYF.

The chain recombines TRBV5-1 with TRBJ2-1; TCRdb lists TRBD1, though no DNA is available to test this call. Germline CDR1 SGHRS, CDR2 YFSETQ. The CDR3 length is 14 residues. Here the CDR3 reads CASSLGPGGDEQFF.

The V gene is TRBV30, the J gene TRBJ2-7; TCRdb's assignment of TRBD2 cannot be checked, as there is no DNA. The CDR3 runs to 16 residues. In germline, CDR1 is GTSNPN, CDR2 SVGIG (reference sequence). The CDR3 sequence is CAWSTLRQGFSYEQYF.

CDR3 in amino acids: CASTGRSSYNSPLHF. This chain connects TRBV6-1 to TRBJ1-6. The CDR3 length is 15 residues. Germline V lookup: CDR1 MNHNS, CDR2 SASEGT.

CDR3 amino acids: CASSIWGSGFGSSYNEQFF. The V gene is TRBV19, the J gene TRBJ2-1; TCRdb reports TRBD2, a call that lacks DNA to check it against. From germline, CDR1 is LNHDA and CDR2 SQIVND (reference sequence). The CDR3 covers 19 residues. Looking up the rest from reference TRBV19 and TRBJ2-1 gives the full variable domain: DGGITQSPKYLFRKEGQNVTLSCEQNLNHDAMYWYRQDPGQGLRLIYYSQIVNDFQKGDIAEGYSVSREKKESFPLTVTSAQKNPTAFYLCASSIWGSGFGSSYNEQFFGPGTRLTVL.

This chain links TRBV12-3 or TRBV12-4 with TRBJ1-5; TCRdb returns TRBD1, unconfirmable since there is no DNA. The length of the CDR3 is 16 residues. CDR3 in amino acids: CASRQGGAGSNQPQHF.

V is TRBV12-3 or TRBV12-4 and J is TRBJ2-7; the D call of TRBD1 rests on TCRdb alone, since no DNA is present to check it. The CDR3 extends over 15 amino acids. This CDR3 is CASQPEYGGPPQQYF.

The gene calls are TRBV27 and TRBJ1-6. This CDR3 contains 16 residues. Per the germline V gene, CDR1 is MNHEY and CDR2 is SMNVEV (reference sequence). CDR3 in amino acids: CASRPLGLSYNSPLHF.

CDR3 sequence reads: CASSLFSGVRNTIYF. The V and J genes are TRBV28 and TRBJ1-3; TCRdb names TRBD1, which stays unverified in the absence of DNA. The germline gives CDR1 MDHEN, CDR2 SYDVKM. CDR3 size: 15 residues.

Here the CDR3 reads CASSLPTSGSYSYEQYF. The V and J genes are TRBV7-9 and TRBJ2-7; TCRdb picks TRBD2, but there is no DNA to check that call. Germline V gives CDR1 SEHNR, CDR2 FQNEAQ (reference sequence). CDR3 length: 17 amino acids. The full variable domain, rest sourced from reference TRBV7-9 and TRBJ2-7, is DTGVSQNPRHKITKRGQNVTFRCDPISEHNRLYWYRQTLGQGPEFLTYFQNEAQLEKSRLLSDRFSAERPKGSFSTLEIQRTEQGDSAMYLCASSLPTSGSYSYEQYFGPGTRLTVT.

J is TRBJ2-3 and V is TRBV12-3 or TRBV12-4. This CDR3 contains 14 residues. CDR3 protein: CASSGWSGSDTQYF.

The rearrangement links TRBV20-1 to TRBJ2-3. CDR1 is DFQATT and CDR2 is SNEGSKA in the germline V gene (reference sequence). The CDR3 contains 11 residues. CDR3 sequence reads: CSALKTDTQYF.

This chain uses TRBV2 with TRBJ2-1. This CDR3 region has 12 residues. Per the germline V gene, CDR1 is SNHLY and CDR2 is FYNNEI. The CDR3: CASMVGYNEQFF. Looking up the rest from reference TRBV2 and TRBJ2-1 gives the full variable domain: EPEVTQTPSHQVTQMGQEVILRCVPISNHLYFYWYRQILGQKVEFLVSFYNNEISEKSEIFDDQFSVERPDGSNFTLKIRSTKLEDSAMYFCASMVGYNEQFFGPGTRLTVL.

CDR3: CASSQVRLAYNEQFF. The chain recombines TRBV3-1 with TRBJ2-1. In germline, CDR1 is LGHDT, CDR2 YNNKEL (reference sequence). This CDR3 has 15 residues.